One sample yielded the 18 T cell receptor beta chains listed below, sequenced in a study of blood T cells in healthy people across ages. A sample-barcoded 5' primer and a J-beta primer mix were used in a second PCR of roughly 6 to 11 cycles. TCRdb reprocessed the 5' RACE reads with MiXCR, giving one entry per CDR3 protein. Of approximately 600,000 distinct CDR3 sequences listed, under 70% are singletons. Sequencing used blood. These receptors were obtained from a man aged 60 to 75 in good health.

This clonotype appeared a single time. V gene TRBV28 combines with J gene TRBJ1-2; a possible D gene is TRBD1 (6 bases). The CDR3 extends over 16 amino acids. Germline V gene data show CDR1 as MDHEN and CDR2 as SYDVKM. V lost 6 bases and J 6 bases, leaving 23 bases between the germline ends. The CDR3: CASRYPTGTTRDGYTF. CDR3 nucleotide sequence: TGTGCCAGCAGATACCCGACAGGCACTACCAGGGATGGCTACACCTTC.

The V gene is TRBV24-1, the J gene TRBJ2-1, with D possibly matching TRBD2 (6 bases). Trimming removed 8 bases from V and 8 bases from J, with 18 bases in between. The CDR3 is made up of 14 amino acids. The germline gives CDR1 KGHDR, CDR2 SFDVKD. CDR3 DNA: TGTGCCACCATATCGCAGGCGTGGGGGGATGAGCAGTTCTTC. It specifies CATISQAWGDEQFF.

This clonotype has just a few counts. This chain joins TRBV6-2 or TRBV6-3 and TRBJ2-5; tentative D call: TRBD2 (6 bases). V gave up 2 bases and J gave up 5 bases, with 15 bases separating them. CDR1 and CDR2 (germline): MNHEY, SVGEGT. This CDR3 spans 15 amino acids. DNA for the CDR3: TGTGCCAGCAGTTACCCGAGCCGGGCGGGGGAGACCCAGTACTTC. Protein: CASSYPSRAGETQYF.

There are a few counts of this clonotype. The chain joins TRBV9 to TRBJ2-7; D ambiguous. This CDR3 has 14 amino acids. V lost 0 bases and J lost 3, with 10 bases in between. The germline gives CDR1 SGDLS, CDR2 YYNGEE. DNA of the CDR3: TGTGCCAGCAGCGTAGGAGGCTCTCTCTACGAGCAGTACTTC. It encodes CASSVGGSLYEQYF.

The gene calls are TRBV5-1 and TRBJ2-3; D is perhaps TRBD1 (6 bases). Germline CDR1 reads SGHRS; CDR2 reads YFSETQ. The CDR3 length is 15 residues. V lost 6 bases and J 1 base, leaving 15 bases between the germline ends. CDR3 residues: CASNLGAPGTDTQYF. The CDR3 DNA follows: TGCGCCAGCAACCTGGGGGCCCCCGGCACAGATACGCAGTATTTT.

This chain links TRBV28 with TRBJ1-6; D uncertain. The V end was cut by 10 bases, the J end by 9 bases, with 19 bases between. This CDR3 region has 14 residues. From germline, CDR1 is MDHEN and CDR2 SYDVKM. CDR3 sequence reads: CANNLVREGSPLHF. The DNA for the CDR3 is TGTGCCAACAATCTGGTCCGCGAGGGTTCACCCCTCCACTTT.

The J gene is TRBJ2-3, the V gene TRBV9; 9 bases are a match to TRBD1. From germline, CDR1 is SGDLS and CDR2 YYNGEE. The CDR3 contains 15 residues. The V and J ends lost 2 bases and 2 bases, in that order; junction bases with no gene match: 3. The CDR3 region is CASSVGQGPTDTQYF. The CDR3 DNA reads as TGTGCCAGCAGCGTGGGACAGGGTCCCACAGATACGCAGTATTTT. The whole variable domain, remainder taken from reference TRBV9 and TRBJ2-3, is DSGVTQTPKHLITATGQRVTLRCSPRSGDLSVYWYQQSLDQGLQFLIQYYNGEERAKGNILERFSAQQFPDLHSELNLSSLELGDSALYFCASSVGQGPTDTQYFGPGTRLTVL.

Note on this clonotype: Germline is not matched at one junction end, which may reflect a read error. The chain links TRBV28 to TRBJ2-4; D is unresolved. The CDR3 sequence is 15 residues long. Germline V gene data show CDR1 as MDHEN and CDR2 as SYDVKM. The CDR3 DNA sequence: TGTGCCAGCAGCGCCTGGGGTGGAGCCAAAGACATTCAGTACTTC. This encodes CASSAWGGAKDIQYF.

The chain uses TRBV6-1 and TRBJ2-5; 8 nucleotides align to TRBD1. The CDR3 has 15 amino acids. The germline CDR1 and CDR2 sequences are MNHNS and SASEGT. V gave up 4 bases and J gave up 4 bases; unmatched junction bases: 8. As DNA, the CDR3 is TGTGCCAGCAGTGCCAGACAGGGGCACCGAGAGACCCAGTACTTC. It is translated as CASSARQGHRETQYF.

This clonotype was seen once. The CDR3 loop reads CASSTTGTGRQPQHF. The CDR3 DNA sequence: TGTGCCAGCAGTACAACCGGGACAGGGAGACAGCCCCAGCATTTT. This chain connects TRBV2 to TRBJ1-5; 9 positions match TRBD1. Per the germline V gene, CDR1 is SNHLY and CDR2 is FYNNEI. The trim removed 5 bases at V and 7 bases at J, leaving 9 bases unmatched. The CDR3 runs to 15 residues.

This clonotype was seen a few times. The gene calls are TRBV7-9 and TRBJ1-2; D is ambiguous. The CDR3 loop spans 14 amino acids. Per germline, CDR1 SEHNR and CDR2 FQNEAQ (reference sequence). V lost 2 bases to trimming and J lost 0 bases, with 7 bases between them. CDR3 sequence reads: CASSLPRANYGYTF. Here the CDR3 DNA reads TGTGCCAGCAGCTTACCACGAGCTAACTATGGCTACACCTTC.

The chain uses TRBV28 and TRBJ2-4, with 7 bases that match TRBD1. The germline V gene has CDR1 MDHEN and CDR2 SYDVKM. This CDR3 comprises 16 residues. V trimming: 3 bases; J trimming: 3 bases; junction bases outside the gene matches: 8. The CDR3 region has the DNA TGTGCCAGCAGTTTTTGGGGGCAGGGGGTCAAAAACATTCAGTACTTC. Translated: CASSFWGQGVKNIQYF.

This clonotype was counted once. The rearrangement joins TRBV20-1 to TRBJ2-3; D is uncertain. In germline, CDR1 is DFQATT, CDR2 SNEGSKA (reference sequence). The CDR3 spans 12 residues. The germline V and J ends were trimmed by 1 base and 4 bases, with 6 bases remaining between them. CDR3 region: CSARAISDTQYF. CDR3 nucleotides: TGCAGTGCTAGAGCCATTTCAGATACGCAGTATTTT.

The chain recombines TRBV10-3 with TRBJ2-1; a possible D gene is TRBD1 (5 bases). With 3 bases removed from V and 13 bases from J, the gap between germline ends came to 19 bases. This CDR3 has 14 amino acids. Germline V lookup: CDR1 ENHRY, CDR2 SYGVKD. The CDR3, as DNA: TGTGCCATCAGTGATCCGGACACCCAAGAGACCCAGTTCTTC. It encodes CAISDPDTQETQFF.

V gene TRBV10-3 combines with J gene TRBJ2-2; D ambiguous. The CDR3 is 15 amino acids. V dropped 7 bases and J dropped 6 bases, with 18 bases sitting between them. Germline assignment: CDR1 ENHRY and CDR2 SYGVKD. CDR3 bases: TGTGCCATCAATCCTACCAGCGACGGGTCCGGGGAGCTGTTTTTT. This codes for CAINPTSDGSGELFF.

In its sample, this clonotype was seen a few times. The J gene is TRBJ1-1, the V gene TRBV5-1, with TRBD1 matching 8 bases. The V segment lost 4 bases and the J segment 1 base; nucleotides outside the gene matches: 6. The CDR3 is made up of 15 amino acids. Germline V gene lookup returns CDR1 SGHRS and CDR2 YFSETQ. CDR3 bases: TGCGCCAGCAGCCGGACAGGGACCCGGAACACTGAAGCTTTCTTT. Encoded protein: CASSRTGTRNTEAFF. The variable domain in full, with the rest retrieved from reference TRBV5-1 and TRBJ1-1, is KAGVTQTPRYLIKTRGQQVTLSCSPISGHRSVSWYQQTPGQGLQFLFEYFSETQRNKGNFPGRFSGRQFSNSRSEMNVSTLELGDSALYLCASSRTGTRNTEAFFGQGTRLTVV.

The chain is built from TRBV5-1 and TRBJ1-4; a possible D gene is TRBD1 (6 bases). The V end lost 4 bases, the J end lost 2 bases, and 18 bases lay between the germline ends. The germline V gene encodes CDR1 SGHRS and CDR2 YFSETQ. There are 17 residues in the CDR3. The DNA of the CDR3 is TGCGCCAGCAGCCCGGCTCGTACCAGGGGTACTAATGAAAAACTGTTTTTT. Its protein is CASSPARTRGTNEKLFF.

This clonotype was detected only a few times. The rearrangement joins TRBV5-1 to TRBJ2-5, with 9 bases aligning to TRBD1. The CDR3 length is 15 residues. Germline CDR1 and CDR2: SGHRS and YFSETQ. V lost 4 bases, J lost 4 bases, and 8 bases stayed unmatched. In DNA, the CDR3 is TGCGCCAGCAGCGGTACCGGGACAGGGATAGAGACCCAGTACTTC. Protein: CASSGTGTGIETQYF.